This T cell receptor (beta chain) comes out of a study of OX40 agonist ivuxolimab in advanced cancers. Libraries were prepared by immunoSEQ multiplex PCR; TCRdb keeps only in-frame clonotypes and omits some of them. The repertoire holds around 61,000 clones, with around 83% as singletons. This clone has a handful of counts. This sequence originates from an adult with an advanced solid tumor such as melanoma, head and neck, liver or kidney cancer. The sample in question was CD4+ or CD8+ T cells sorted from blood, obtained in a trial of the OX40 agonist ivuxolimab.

CDR3 sequence: CASRRQSGNTIYF. The CDR3 DNA sequence: TGTGCCAGCAGGAGACAGTCTGGAAACACCATATATTTT. The genes are TRBV6-1 and TRBJ1-3; D may be TRBD1 (5 bases). The CDR3 covers 13 residues. V lost 6 bases and J lost 1, with 7 bases in between. From germline, CDR1 is MNHNS and CDR2 SASEGT.